These 13 T cell receptor beta chains came from one sample sequenced in a study of blood T cell repertoires in COVID-19. Libraries were prepared by immunoSEQ multiplex PCR; TCRdb keeps only in-frame clonotypes and omits some of them. The data show around 120,000 clones, with 87% seen just once and more than 25% held by the top ten. The sequenced sample was peripheral blood. These receptors were taken from a woman in her 70s with acute or convalescent COVID-19.

This chain links TRBV19 with TRBJ2-5; D call uncertain. Germline lookup yields CDR1 LNHDA and CDR2 SQIVND (reference sequence). The CDR3 consists of 14 residues. V shed 4 bases and J shed 0 bases, with 9 bases lying between them. CDR3 in amino acids: CASSRSQNQETQYF. The CDR3 coding sequence is TGTGCCAGTAGTAGGTCGCAGAACCAAGAGACCCAGTACTTC.

The chain joins TRBV19 to TRBJ1-5; TRBD1 agrees at 9 bases. V shed 5 bases, J shed 4 bases, and the junction held 6 bases outside the gene matches. CDR3 length equals 15 residues. Per germline, CDR1 LNHDA and CDR2 SQIVND (reference sequence). CDR3 in DNA: TGTGCCAGTAGTGGGGGACAGGGATGGAATCAGCCCCAGCATTTT. This translates into CASSGGQGWNQPQHF.

The rearrangement links TRBV7-9 to TRBJ1-1, with TRBD1 identical over 8 bases. V shed 5 bases and J 11 bases; nucleotides not matched to a gene: 10. The CDR3 contains 13 residues. Germline CDR1 and CDR2: SEHNR and FQNEAQ (reference sequence). The CDR3 DNA is TGTGCCAGCAGCCAAGGACAGGGTTTGGAGGCTTTCTTT. This codes for CASSQGQGLEAFF. Full variable domain (remainder filled in from reference TRBV7-9 and TRBJ1-1): DTGVSQNPRHKITKRGQNVTFRCDPISEHNRLYWYRQTLGQGPEFLTYFQNEAQLEKSRLLSDRFSAERPKGSFSTLEIQRTEQGDSAMYLCASSQGQGLEAFFGQGTRLTVV.

The chain recombines TRBV7-9 with TRBJ2-2, with TRBD1 matching 8 bases. Germline V CDR1 and CDR2: SEHNR, FQNEAQ (reference sequence). V was clipped by 5 bases and J by 6 bases; unmatched bases: 8. The CDR3 consists of 15 residues. CDR3 sequence: CASSPRTGWSGELFF. DNA for the CDR3: TGTGCCAGCAGCCCAAGGACAGGGTGGTCCGGGGAGCTGTTTTTT.

The chain links TRBV25-1 to TRBJ2-3; TRBD1 agrees at 7 bases. CDR3 length equals 17 residues. Trimming removed 6 bases from V and 4 bases from J; junction bases left unmatched: 16. CDR1 is MGHDK and CDR2 is SYGVNS in the germline V gene. This chain's CDR3 is CASSPSPPEQGSDTQYF. CDR3 coding DNA: TGTGCCAGCAGCCCTTCCCCTCCGGAACAGGGGTCAGATACGCAGTATTTT.

The gene calls are TRBV7-2 and TRBJ1-5; 10 nucleotides align to TRBD1. This CDR3 has 17 residues. The V gene end was trimmed by 5 bases and the J gene end by 5 bases; junction bases not matched to a gene: 12. CDR1 is SGHTA and CDR2 is FQGNSA in the germline V gene. CDR3 coding DNA: TGTGCCAGCAGCAAACACCGAGACGGGACAGGGGATCAGCCCCAGCATTTT. It encodes CASSKHRDGTGDQPQHF.

This chain links TRBV28 with TRBJ1-1; 7 positions agree with TRBD1. J lost 1 base, V lost 7 bases, and 3 bases had no gene match. Germline CDR1 and CDR2: MDHEN and SYDVKM. The length of the CDR3 is 13 residues. CDR3 sequence reads: CASNRQGNTEAFF. The CDR3 DNA is TGTGCCAGCAACCGACAGGGGAACACTGAAGCTTTCTTT.

The chain has TRBV7-9 and TRBJ2-2; D may be TRBD2 (6 bases). Germline assignment: CDR1 SEHNR and CDR2 FQNEAQ (reference sequence). The CDR3 spans 15 residues. V was shortened by 2 bases and J by 0 bases, with 7 bases between the two germline ends. CDR3 nucleotide sequence: TGTGCCAGCAGCTTATTAGCGGCGAACACCGGGGAGCTGTTTTTT. Its translation: CASSLLAANTGELFF.

The chain carries TRBV6-6 and TRBJ1-2; possibly TRBD1 for D (6 bases). CDR3 size: 12 residues. In germline, CDR1 is MNHNY, CDR2 SVGAGI (reference sequence). V was clipped by 11 bases and J by 4 bases, with 14 bases between them. CDR3 nucleotides: TGTGCCTGCAACAGGGTTGGCTATGGCTACACCTTC. Encoded protein: CACNRVGYGYTF.

The chain carries TRBV28 and TRBJ1-1; D is uncertain. CDR1 and CDR2 from the germline V gene are MDHEN and SYDVKM. Trimming shortened V by 5 bases and J by 0 bases, and 13 bases separated the two germline ends. The CDR3 is 15 residues long. The CDR3 reads CASSIFSLMNTEAFF. CDR3 sequence (DNA): TGTGCCAGCAGTATCTTCAGTCTCATGAACACTGAAGCTTTCTTT.

The chain combines TRBV9 with TRBJ2-7; 10 nucleotides line up with TRBD2. Germline V lookup: CDR1 SGDLS, CDR2 YYNGEE. The length of the CDR3 is 15 residues. The V and J ends lost 2 bases and 2 bases, in that order; junction bases with no gene match: 4. DNA of the CDR3: TGTGCCAGCAGCGTTAGCGGGGGGTTTGCCTACGAGCAGTACTTC. This sequence encodes CASSVSGGFAYEQYF. Filled out from reference TRBV9 and TRBJ2-7, the complete variable domain reads DSGVTQTPKHLITATGQRVTLRCSPRSGDLSVYWYQQSLDQGLQFLIQYYNGEERAKGNILERFSAQQFPDLHSELNLSSLELGDSALYFCASSVSGGFAYEQYFGPGTRLTVT.

This sequence joins TRBV27 and TRBJ1-6; D perhaps matches TRBD1 (5 bases). Trimming left V 1 base short and J 3 bases short, with 10 bases between. Germline V gene sequence: CDR1 MNHEY, CDR2 SMNVEV (reference sequence). CDR3 size: 16 residues. CDR3 in amino acids: CASSLWGENYNSPLHF. The CDR3 DNA reads as TGTGCCAGCAGTTTATGGGGGGAGAACTATAATTCACCCCTCCACTTT.

Worth noting for this clone: Other DNA variants within this sample encode the same CDR3. The CDR3 loop is CASSQGGDQPQHF. The DNA for the CDR3 is TGTGCCAGCAGCCAAGGGGGAGATCAGCCCCAGCATTTT. The chain couples TRBV3-1 (or the pseudogene TRBV3-2) to TRBJ1-5; D unresolved. Germline V lookup: CDR1 LGHDT, CDR2 YNNKEL (reference sequence). V lost 1 base and J lost 5, with 6 bases in between. This CDR3 region has 13 residues.